This T cell receptor (beta chain) was profiled in a study of identical twins. This clonotype was detected only a few times. What it binds is not known. MiXCR was run by TCRdb on the 5' RACE reads, yielding one entry per CDR3 protein. Of a few hundred thousand distinct CDR3 sequences detected, around 9.6% appear once; the ten largest clones hold around 3.1%. With 2 bases clipped from V and 4 bases from J, the junction kept 8 bases outside the gene matches. Germline V CDR1 and CDR2: LNHDA, SQIVND (reference sequence). CDR3 length: 15 amino acids. Study findings and constraints: Low generation probability was overrepresented in out-of-frame alpha sequences shared by twins.

Separately, the same data were catalogued under a study of yellow fever vaccine responses in identical twins.

Sequenced material: PBMCs. This clonotype was obtained from a woman in her late teens or twenties in good health. The genes are TRBV19 and TRBJ2-7; 7 nucleotides line up with TRBD1. This CDR3 reads CASSIQGTAAYEQYF. The CDR3, as DNA: TGTGCCAGTAGTATACAAGGGACAGCGGCTTACGAGCAGTACTTC.